This T cell receptor (beta chain) was obtained from a study of T cells expressing NK-cell markers. Beta-chain TCR cDNA was generated via 5'RACE template switching with UMIs. TCRdb reprocessed the 5' RACE reads, with one entry per CDR3 protein and no DNA. This specimen shows some 340,000 distinct CDR3 sequences; the ten leading clones hold over 4%. Sequencing was done on a sample of blood T cells: a sorted CD56 or NKG2C T cell subset, CD4+ or CD8+ T cells, or bulk PBMC T cells (not recorded which). This sequence was found in a man aged 18-69 years in good health.

Here the CDR3 reads CASSLVSGQGGHEQFF. The chain links TRBV7-2 to TRBJ2-1; TCRdb outputs TRBD1, but without DNA this stays unchecked. The CDR3 consists of 16 residues. Germline V gives CDR1 SGHTA, CDR2 FQGNSA.